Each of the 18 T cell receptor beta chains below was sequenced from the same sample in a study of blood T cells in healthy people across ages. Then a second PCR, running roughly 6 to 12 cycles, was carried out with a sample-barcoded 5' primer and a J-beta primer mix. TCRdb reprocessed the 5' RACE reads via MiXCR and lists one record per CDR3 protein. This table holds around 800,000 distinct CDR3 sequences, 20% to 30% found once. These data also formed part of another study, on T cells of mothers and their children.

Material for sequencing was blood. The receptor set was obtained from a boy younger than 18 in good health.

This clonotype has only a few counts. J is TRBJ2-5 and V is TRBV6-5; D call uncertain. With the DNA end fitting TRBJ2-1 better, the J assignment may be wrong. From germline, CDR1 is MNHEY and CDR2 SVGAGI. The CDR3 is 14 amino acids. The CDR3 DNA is TGTGCCAGCAGTTACTCGAAGACTCCCAATGAGCAGTTCTTC. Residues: CASSYSKTPNEQFF.

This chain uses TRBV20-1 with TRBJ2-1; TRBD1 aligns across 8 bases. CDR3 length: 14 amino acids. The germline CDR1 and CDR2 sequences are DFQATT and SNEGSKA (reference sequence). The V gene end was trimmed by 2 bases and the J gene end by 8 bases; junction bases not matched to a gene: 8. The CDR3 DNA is TGCAGTGCTAGAACGCAGGGGGCAGTAGATGAGCAGTTCTTC. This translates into CSARTQGAVDEQFF.

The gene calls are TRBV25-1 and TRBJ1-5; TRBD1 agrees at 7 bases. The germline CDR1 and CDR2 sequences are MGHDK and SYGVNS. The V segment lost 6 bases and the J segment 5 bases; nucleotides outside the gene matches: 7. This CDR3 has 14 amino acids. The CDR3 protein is CASSGDRAHQPQHF. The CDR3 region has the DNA TGTGCCAGCAGCGGTGACAGGGCGCATCAGCCCCAGCATTTT. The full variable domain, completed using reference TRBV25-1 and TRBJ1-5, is EADIYQTPRYLVIGTGKKITLECSQTMGHDKMYWYQQDPGMELHLIHYSYGVNSTEKGDLSSESTVSRIRTEHFPLTLESARPSHTSQYLCASSGDRAHQPQHFGDGTRLSIL.

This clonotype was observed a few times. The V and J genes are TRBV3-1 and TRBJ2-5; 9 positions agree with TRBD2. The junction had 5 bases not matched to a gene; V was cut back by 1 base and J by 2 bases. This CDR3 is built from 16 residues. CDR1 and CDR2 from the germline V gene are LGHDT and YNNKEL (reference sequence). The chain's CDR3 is CASSQVRTSGQETQYF. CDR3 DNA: TGTGCCAGCAGCCAAGTGCGAACTAGCGGGCAAGAGACCCAGTACTTC.

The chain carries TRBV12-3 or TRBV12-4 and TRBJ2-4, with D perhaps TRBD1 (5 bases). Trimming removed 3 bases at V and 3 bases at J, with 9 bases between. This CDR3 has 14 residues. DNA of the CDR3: TGTGCCAGCAGTTTTAAAAGGGGCAAAAACATTCAGTACTTC. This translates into CASSFKRGKNIQYF.

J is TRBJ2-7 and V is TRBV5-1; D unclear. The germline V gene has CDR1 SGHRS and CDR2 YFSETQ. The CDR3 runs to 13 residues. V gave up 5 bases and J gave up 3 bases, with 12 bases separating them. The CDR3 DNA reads TGCGCCAGCAGAGAACTCGTGGGCTACGAGCAGTACTTC. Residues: CASRELVGYEQYF.

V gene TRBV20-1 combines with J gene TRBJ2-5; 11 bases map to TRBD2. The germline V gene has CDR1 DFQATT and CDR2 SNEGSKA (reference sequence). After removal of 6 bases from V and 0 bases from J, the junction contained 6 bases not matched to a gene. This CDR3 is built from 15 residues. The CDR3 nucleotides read TGCAGTGCCAACCCACTAGCGGGGGACCAAGAGACCCAGTACTTC. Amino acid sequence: CSANPLAGDQETQYF.

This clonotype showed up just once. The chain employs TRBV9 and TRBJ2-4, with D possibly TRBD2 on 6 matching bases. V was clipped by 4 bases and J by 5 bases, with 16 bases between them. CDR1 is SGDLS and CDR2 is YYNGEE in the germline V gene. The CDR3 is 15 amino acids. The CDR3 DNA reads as TGTGCCAGCAGCCCTAGCGCGGGTGTACAAAACATTCAGTACTTC. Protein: CASSPSAGVQNIQYF.

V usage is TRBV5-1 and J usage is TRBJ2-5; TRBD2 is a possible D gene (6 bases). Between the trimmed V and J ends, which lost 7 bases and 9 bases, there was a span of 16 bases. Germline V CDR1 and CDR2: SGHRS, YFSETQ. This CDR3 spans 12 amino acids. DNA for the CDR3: TGCGCCAGCTTTGGGAGGAGTCGGGCCCAGTACTTC. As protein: CASFGRSRAQYF.

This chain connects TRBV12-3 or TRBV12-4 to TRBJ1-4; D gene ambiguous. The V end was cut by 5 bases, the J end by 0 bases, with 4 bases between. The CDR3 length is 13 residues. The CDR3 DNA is TGTGCCAGCAGTCCAACAACTAATGAAAAACTGTTTTTT. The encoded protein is CASSPTTNEKLFF.

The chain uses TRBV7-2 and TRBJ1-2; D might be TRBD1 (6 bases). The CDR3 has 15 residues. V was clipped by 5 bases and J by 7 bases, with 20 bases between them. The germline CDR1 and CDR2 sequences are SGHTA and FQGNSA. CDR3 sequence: CASSVRDTRLGGYTF. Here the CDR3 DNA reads TGTGCCAGCAGCGTCCGGGACACGCGACTAGGTGGCTACACCTTC.

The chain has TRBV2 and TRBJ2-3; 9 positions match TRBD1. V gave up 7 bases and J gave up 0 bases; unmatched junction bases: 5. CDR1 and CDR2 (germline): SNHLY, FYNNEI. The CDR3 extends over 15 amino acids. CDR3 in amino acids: CASNSQGASTDTQYF. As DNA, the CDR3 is TGTGCCAGCAACTCACAGGGGGCCAGCACAGATACGCAGTATTTT.

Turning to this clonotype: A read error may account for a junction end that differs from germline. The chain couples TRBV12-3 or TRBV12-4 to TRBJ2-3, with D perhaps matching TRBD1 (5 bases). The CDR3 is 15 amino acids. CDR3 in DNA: TGTGCCAGCAGTTTGGGGCAACCGATCACAGATATGCAGTATTTT. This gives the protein CASSLGQPITDMQYF.

CDR3 sequence reads: CASHQGTGEKTEQYF. Written as DNA, the CDR3 is TGTGCCAGCCACCAAGGGACAGGTGAAAAGACCGAGCAGTACTTC. The V gene is TRBV28, the J gene TRBJ2-5, with 8 bases identical to TRBD1. The tail of the sequence fits TRBJ2-7 better, so the J call may be wrong. Per germline, CDR1 MDHEN and CDR2 SYDVKM. The CDR3 contains 15 residues.

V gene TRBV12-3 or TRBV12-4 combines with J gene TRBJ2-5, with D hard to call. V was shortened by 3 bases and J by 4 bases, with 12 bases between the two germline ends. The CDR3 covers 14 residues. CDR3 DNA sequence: TGTGCCAGCAGTTTTATGGGTATCGGAGAGACCCAGTACTTC. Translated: CASSFMGIGETQYF.

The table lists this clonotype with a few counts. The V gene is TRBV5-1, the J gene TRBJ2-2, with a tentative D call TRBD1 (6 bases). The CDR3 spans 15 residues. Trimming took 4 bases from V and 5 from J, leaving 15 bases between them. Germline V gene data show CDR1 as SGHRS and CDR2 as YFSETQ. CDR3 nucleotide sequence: TGCGCCAGCAGCGGGTCCCCTCAGGGGACCGGGGAGCTGTTTTTT. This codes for CASSGSPQGTGELFF.

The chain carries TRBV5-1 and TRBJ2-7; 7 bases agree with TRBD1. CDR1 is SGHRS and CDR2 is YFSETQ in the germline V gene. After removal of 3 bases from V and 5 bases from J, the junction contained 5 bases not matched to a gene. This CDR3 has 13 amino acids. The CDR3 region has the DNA TGCGCCAGCAGCTCTCCGGACAGGAACGAGCAGTACTTC. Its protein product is CASSSPDRNEQYF.

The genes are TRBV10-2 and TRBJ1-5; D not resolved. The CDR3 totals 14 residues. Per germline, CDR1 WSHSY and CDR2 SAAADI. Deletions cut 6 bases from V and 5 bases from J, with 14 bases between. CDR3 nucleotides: TGCGCCAGCAGCCCGACCGGCTCCCATCAGCCCCAGCATTTT. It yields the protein CASSPTGSHQPQHF.